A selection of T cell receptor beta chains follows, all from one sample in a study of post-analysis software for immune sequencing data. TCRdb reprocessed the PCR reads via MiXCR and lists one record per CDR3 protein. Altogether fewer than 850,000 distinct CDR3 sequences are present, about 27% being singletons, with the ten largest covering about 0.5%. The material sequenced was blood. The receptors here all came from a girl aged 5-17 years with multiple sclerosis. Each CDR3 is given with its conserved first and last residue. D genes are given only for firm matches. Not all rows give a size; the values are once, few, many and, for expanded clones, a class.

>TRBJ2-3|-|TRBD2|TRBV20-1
TGCAGTGCTAGTGATAGCGGGGGGAACGATACGCAGTATTTT
CSASDSGGNDTQYF
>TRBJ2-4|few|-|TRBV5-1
TGCGCCAGCAGGCCGGGACTGCTAGGAGCCAAAAACATTCAGTACTTC
CASRPGLLGAKNIQYF
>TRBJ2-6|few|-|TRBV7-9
TGTGCCAGCAGCTTAGCTTACGGGGCCAACGTCCTGACTTTC
CASSLAYGANVLTF
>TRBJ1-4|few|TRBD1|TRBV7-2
TGTGCCAGCAGCTTCCAGGGGGTCAGTGAAAAACTGTTTTTT
CASSFQGVSEKLFF
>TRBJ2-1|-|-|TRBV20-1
TGCAGTGCCGGGCTAGTCCGCGATGAGCAGTTCTTC
CSAGLVRDEQFF
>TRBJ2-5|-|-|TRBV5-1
TGCGCCAGCAGCTTGGAGGGGGGAAATCAAGAGACCCAGTACTTC
CASSLEGGNQETQYF
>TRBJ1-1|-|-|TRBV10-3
TGTGCCATCAGGACACTCGACAGCAGTAACACTGAAGCTTTCTTT
CAIRTLDSSNTEAFF
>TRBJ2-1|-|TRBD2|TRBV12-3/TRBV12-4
TGTGCCAGCAGAACCGGGACTAGCCTCCATGAGCAGTTCTTC
CASRTGTSLHEQFF
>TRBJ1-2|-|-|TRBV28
TGTGCCAGCAGTTCGGCCCATCGCGCGGCGGGCACCTTC
CASSSAHRAAGTF
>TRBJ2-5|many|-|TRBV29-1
TGCAGCGTTGAAGTAGCTGGTGAGACCCAGTACTTC
CSVEVAGETQYF
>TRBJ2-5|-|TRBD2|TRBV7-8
TGTGCCAGCAGCGCGGGACTAGCGGGAGGGGATGGGGAGACCCAGTACTTC
CASSAGLAGGDGETQYF
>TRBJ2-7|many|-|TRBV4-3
TGCGCCAGCAGCCAAGATTTTGGCGGGTACTACGAGCAGTACTTC
CASSQDFGGYYEQYF
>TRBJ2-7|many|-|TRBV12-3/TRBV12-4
TGTGCCAGCAGTTTAGGGGGAGGAGGCGACGAGCAGTACTTC
CASSLGGGGDEQYF
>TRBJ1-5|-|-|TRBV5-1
TGCGCCAGCAGCTTGGAGGGCTTGGAGCCCCAGCATTTT
CASSLEGLEPQHF
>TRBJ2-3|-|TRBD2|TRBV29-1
TGCAGCGTTGTACCAGCGGGAGGGAGCACAGATACGCAGTATTTT
CSVVPAGGSTDTQYF